A single sample gave rise to the 3 T cell receptor beta chains below, sequenced in a study of blood T cells in healthy people across ages. With a J-beta primer mix and a sample-barcoded 5' primer, a second PCR ran roughly 7 to 11 cycles. TCRdb called the 5' RACE reads again in MiXCR, with one record for every CDR3 protein. The data show some 550,000 distinct CDR3 sequences, with 47% seen just once and around 23% held by the top ten. The sequenced sample was blood. The receptors derive from a man at least 80 years old in good health.

This clonotype was seen only a few times. The chain has TRBV20-1 and TRBJ1-1; no firm D call. The CDR3 covers 12 residues. V was pared by 3 bases and J by 1 base, with 6 bases between. Germline loops: CDR1 DFQATT, CDR2 SNEGSKA (reference sequence). The CDR3 is CSARVRNTEAFF. CDR3 in DNA: TGCAGTGCTAGGGTTCGGAACACTGAAGCTTTCTTT.

V and J are TRBV7-9 and TRBJ1-4, with 9 bases matching TRBD1. Trimming took 5 bases from V and 5 from J; bases not matched to a gene: 9. The CDR3 sequence is 16 residues long. CDR1 and CDR2 (germline): SEHNR, FQNEAQ (reference sequence). The CDR3 here is CASSLRSQGANEKLFF. CDR3 DNA: TGTGCCAGCAGCCTTAGGTCACAGGGGGCAAATGAAAAACTGTTTTTT. The entire variable domain, with the rest obtained from reference TRBV7-9 and TRBJ1-4, is as follows: DTGVSQNPRHKITKRGQNVTFRCDPISEHNRLYWYRQTLGQGPEFLTYFQNEAQLEKSRLLSDRFSAERPKGSFSTLEIQRTEQGDSAMYLCASSLRSQGANEKLFFGSGTQLSVL.

In this sample, this clonotype turned up a few times. This chain joins TRBV7-2 and TRBJ2-7; D may correspond to TRBD1 or TRBD2 (5 bases each). The V gene's germline CDR1 is SGHTA and CDR2 FQGNSA. Trimming removed 1 base at V and 3 bases at J, with 16 bases between. The CDR3 extends over 16 amino acids. Written as DNA, the CDR3 is TGTGCCAGCAGCTTAGGGGGGAAGGGGATCAACTACGAGCAGTACTTC. Amino acid sequence: CASSLGGKGINYEQYF.